This T cell receptor (beta chain) was found in a study of cytotoxic CD8 clonotypes in ibrutinib-treated CLL. Background on the study: Among responders, approximately 24 were partial and 2 complete; after median roughly 68 months, approximately 15 stayed remitted and 12 progressed.

The V and J ends lost 3 bases and 3 bases, in that order; junction bases with no gene match: 6. The CDR3 has 15 residues. Germline V gene sequence: CDR1 LNHDA, CDR2 SQIVND (reference sequence). Regarding this clone: The antigen is undetermined.

Data came from immunoSEQ multiplex PCR; TCRdb stores just in-frame clones and leaves some out. The sample lists about 19,000 clones, approximately 81% occurring once. Study results and limitations: At baseline, clonality was higher than in age-matched healthy donors and correlated with CD8+ counts.

The clonotype was recovered from a human donor with chronic lymphocytic leukemia. The sequences come from PBMCs, collected before ibrutinib treatment. The rearrangement uses TRBV19 and TRBJ2-3, with 7 bases matching TRBD1. This CDR3 is CASSIRDSKTDTQYF. In nucleotides, the CDR3 is TGTGCCAGTAGTATTAGGGACAGCAAGACAGATACGCAGTATTTT.